Following are 17 T cell receptor beta chains from one sample sequenced in a study of OX40 agonist ivuxolimab in advanced cancers. The protocol was immunoSEQ multiplex PCR, while the TCRdb copy is restricted to in-frame clones and leaves out a portion. Among approximately 100,000 clones listed, 90% were seen once. The material sequenced was CD4+ or CD8+ T cells sorted from blood, taken in a trial of the OX40 agonist ivuxolimab. These receptor sequences come from an adult with an advanced solid tumor such as melanoma, head and neck, liver or kidney cancer.

This clone has only one observation. J is TRBJ2-1 and V is TRBV6-4; TRBD2 matches 7 bases. Unmatched junction bases numbered 5, after V lost 4 bases and J lost 5 bases. Looked up from germline, CDR1 is MRHNA and CDR2 is SNTAGT. The CDR3 is 14 amino acids. CDR3 nucleotides: TGTGCCAGCAGTGTCAAGCGGGGTCACAATGAGCAGTTCTTC. This translates into CASSVKRGHNEQFF.

The chain combines TRBV5-1 with TRBJ2-5; TRBD2 aligns across 9 bases. After removal of 4 bases from V and 2 bases from J, the junction contained 3 bases not matched to a gene. Per the germline V gene, CDR1 is SGHRS and CDR2 is YFSETQ. This CDR3 spans 14 amino acids. The CDR3 bases are TGCGCCAGCAGCGTGACTAGCGGTCAAGAGACCCAGTACTTC. Protein product: CASSVTSGQETQYF.

V is TRBV7-9 and J is TRBJ2-7, with D hard to call. This CDR3 contains 16 residues. Per germline, CDR1 SEHNR and CDR2 FQNEAQ (reference sequence). V was shortened by 5 bases and J by 1 base, with 18 bases between the two germline ends. The CDR3 DNA follows: TGTGCCAGCAGCGCCTCGTTTGAGGTAACTTCCTACGAGCAGTACTTC. It yields the protein CASSASFEVTSYEQYF.

The chain couples TRBV13 to TRBJ2-3; 7 bases are a match to TRBD2. The CDR3 spans 16 residues. The V gene's germline CDR1 is PRHDT and CDR2 FYEKMQ (reference sequence). V shed 3 bases and J 0 bases; nucleotides not matched to a gene: 6. As DNA, the CDR3 is TGTGCCAGCAGCTTCCTCGCGGGAGCTAGCACAGATACGCAGTATTTT. It is translated as CASSFLAGASTDTQYF. Variable domain in full (rest from reference TRBV13 and TRBJ2-3): AAGVIQSPRHLIKEKRETATLKCYPIPRHDTVYWYQQGPGQDPQFLISFYEKMQSDKGSIPDRFSAQQFSDYHSELNMSSLELGDSALYFCASSFLAGASTDTQYFGPGTRLTVL.

V is TRBV5-5 and J is TRBJ1-1; maybe TRBD1 (6 bases). The germline CDR1 and CDR2 sequences are SGHKS and YYEKEE (reference sequence). Deletions cut 2 bases from V and 1 base from J, with 12 bases between. The CDR3 consists of 15 residues. CDR3 DNA sequence: TGTGCCAGCAGCTTAGCAGGGGTTGCGAACACTGAAGCTTTCTTT. Its translation: CASSLAGVANTEAFF.

V gene TRBV30 combines with J gene TRBJ1-1; 7 nucleotides align to TRBD1. Per the germline V gene, CDR1 is GTSNPN and CDR2 is SVGIG (reference sequence). V lost 2 bases and J lost 0; bases outside the gene matches: 6. The length of the CDR3 is 15 residues. CDR3 sequence: CAWSRRQGMNTEAFF. For the CDR3, the DNA is TGTGCCTGGAGTAGGAGACAGGGCATGAACACTGAAGCTTTCTTT.

The chain carries TRBV5-5 and TRBJ1-5; 7 bases are shared with TRBD1. Germline assignment: CDR1 SGHKS and CDR2 YYEKEE (reference sequence). The CDR3 runs 16 residues. V lost 4 bases to trimming and J lost 4 bases; unmatched junction nucleotides: 11. Here the CDR3 reads CASSGLWTGSNQPQHF. The CDR3 DNA reads as TGTGCCAGCAGCGGGTTATGGACAGGATCAAATCAGCCCCAGCATTTT.

This clone was recorded only once. The chain carries TRBV7-8 and TRBJ2-5; 7 positions match TRBD2. V shed 5 bases, J shed 2 bases, and the junction held 2 bases outside the gene matches. The CDR3 totals 13 residues. From germline, CDR1 is SGHVS and CDR2 FQNEAQ. Written as DNA, the CDR3 is TGTGCCAGCAGCAAGGGACTACAAGAGACCCAGTACTTC. Amino acid sequence: CASSKGLQETQYF.

The chain couples TRBV19 to TRBJ1-1, with D maybe TRBD1 (6 bases). Trimming pared 1 base from V and 7 bases from J, leaving 16 bases between. CDR3 length equals 15 residues. Germline V gene data show CDR1 as LNHDA and CDR2 as SQIVND (reference sequence). CDR3 region: CASSIVTGMGLEAFF. In DNA form, the CDR3 reads TGTGCCAGTAGTATAGTGACAGGAATGGGGCTTGAAGCTTTCTTT. The whole variable domain, filled in from reference TRBV19 and TRBJ1-1, reads DGGITQSPKYLFRKEGQNVTLSCEQNLNHDAMYWYRQDPGQGLRLIYYSQIVNDFQKGDIAEGYSVSREKKESFPLTVTSAQKNPTAFYLCASSIVTGMGLEAFFGQGTRLTVV.

This rearrangement joins TRBV5-6 to TRBJ2-5, with 8 bases lining up with TRBD2. The CDR3 sequence is 16 residues long. In germline, CDR1 is SGHDT, CDR2 YYEEEE. Trimming at V came to 1 base and at J to 2 bases, leaving 7 bases not matched to a gene. The CDR3 DNA reads as TGTGCCAGCAGCTTGTGGGCCGGGGGGGAACAAGAGACCCAGTACTTC. Protein product: CASSLWAGGEQETQYF.

The chain couples TRBV2 to TRBJ1-1; 8 bases map to TRBD1. The germline gives CDR1 SNHLY, CDR2 FYNNEI. This CDR3 is 14 amino acids long. The junction had 8 bases not matched to a gene; V was cut back by 6 bases and J by 5 bases. The CDR3 sequence is CASRPQQGATEAFF. CDR3 DNA sequence: TGTGCCAGCAGACCACAGCAGGGGGCGACTGAAGCTTTCTTT.

The chain links TRBV6-5 to TRBJ2-7; tentative D call: TRBD1 (5 bases). This CDR3 has 15 amino acids. The V end was cut by 0 bases, the J end by 2 bases, with 11 bases between. Looked up from germline, CDR1 is MNHEY and CDR2 is SVGAGI. CDR3 sequence reads: CASSYSARAAYEQYF. Here the CDR3 DNA reads TGTGCCAGCAGTTACTCTGCCAGGGCGGCCTACGAGCAGTACTTC.

This chain connects TRBV28 to TRBJ2-7, with 9 bases aligning to TRBD2. CDR3 length equals 14 residues. The germline CDR1 and CDR2 sequences are MDHEN and SYDVKM. V shed 4 bases, J shed 4 bases, and the junction held 5 bases outside the gene matches. The CDR3 here is CASSWGLAAYEQYF. The CDR3 DNA reads as TGTGCCAGCAGTTGGGGACTAGCAGCTTACGAGCAGTACTTC. The full variable domain, with the rest looked up from reference TRBV28 and TRBJ2-7, is DVKVTQSSRYLVKRTGEKVFLECVQDMDHENMFWYRQDPGLGLRLIYFSYDVKMKEKGDIPEGYSVSREKKERFSLILESASTNQTSMYLCASSWGLAAYEQYFGPGTRLTVT.

The CDR3 loop is CASSNSQGTEAFF. Here the CDR3 DNA reads TGTGCCAGCAGTAATTCACAGGGAACTGAAGCTTTCTTT. The genes are TRBV6-6 and TRBJ1-1, with a tentative D call TRBD1 (6 bases). The CDR3 runs to 13 residues. Germline V gives CDR1 MNHNY, CDR2 SVGAGI (reference sequence). Trimming shortened V by 5 bases and J by 5 bases, and 12 bases separated the two germline ends.

The chain uses TRBV28 and TRBJ1-2; 7 bases line up with TRBD1. The germline V gene encodes CDR1 MDHEN and CDR2 SYDVKM. V shed 7 bases and J 8 bases; nucleotides not matched to a gene: 13. This CDR3 is 14 amino acids long. CDR3 coding DNA: TGTGCCAGCACCCGAGGGGGACAGACGTACGGCTACACCTTC. This gives the protein CASTRGGQTYGYTF.

The chain uses TRBV5-4 and TRBJ2-5; D is possibly TRBD2 (7 bases). The length of the CDR3 is 14 residues. Trimming shortened V by 3 bases and J by 5 bases, and 14 bases separated the two germline ends. Germline CDR1 SGHNT, CDR2 YYREEE (reference sequence). The CDR3 sequence: CASSYPGGPETQYF. CDR3 bases: TGTGCCAGCAGCTATCCGGGGGGCCCGGAGACCCAGTACTTC.

The chain links TRBV4-3 to TRBJ2-3, with D perhaps TRBD2 (5 bases). This CDR3 has 17 amino acids. Trimming left V 1 base short and J 0 bases short, with 14 bases between. CDR1 and CDR2 (germline): LGHNA, YSLEER. CDR3 residues: CASSQGAGSPSTDTQYF. The CDR3 region has the DNA TGCGCCAGCAGCCAAGGGGCGGGCTCTCCTAGCACAGATACGCAGTATTTT.